The source of this T cell receptor (beta chain) is a study of T-cell memory formation after mild COVID-19. Overall study context: Largely, the TCR clusters proved donor specific. Notes on the study in general: Within pre-infection memory, some responding clones were found, suggesting cross-reactive memory joined.

It was 5'RACE with constant-segment primers that produced the TCR alpha and TCR beta cDNA libraries, which carried sample barcodes and UMIs. TCRdb reprocessed the 5' RACE reads via MiXCR and lists one record per CDR3 protein. Found here are a few hundred thousand distinct CDR3 sequences, more than 20% of them singletons; the top ten hold about an eighth. In this sample, this clonotype turned up a few times. Its antigen is not identified. The CDR3 length is 17 residues. CDR1 is SGHVS and CDR2 is FQNEAQ in the germline V gene. The V segment lost 5 bases and the J segment 0 bases; nucleotides outside the gene matches: 9.

This receptor was taken from an adult woman who had mild COVID-19 (a few samples of this study predate the infection). Cell type and time point are not known. The sample comprised PBMCs or a T cell subset sorted from them (not recorded which). The V and J genes are TRBV7-8 and TRBJ2-7, with TRBD2 matching over 11 bases. CDR3 nucleotide sequence: TGTGCCAGCAGCAAAAGGACTAGCGGGCAACTCTCCTACGAGCAGTACTTC. This sequence encodes CASSKRTSGQLSYEQYF.